The sequence of this T cell receptor (beta chain) was determined in a study of blood T cell repertoires in COVID-19 (dated by TCRdb to the early 2020s). Study-wide context: The collaborator samples originated in the United States, Italy and Spain and spanned the acute and convalescent phases of COVID-19. Nearly every sample came with metadata listing a de-identified subject ID, COVID-19 status, age in years and sex. Where available, HLA class I and class II types were taken from metadata supplied by the sample provider and were not determined by assay-based typing. The samples were drawn from the first 160 participants of the ongoing ImmuneRACE study and from 1,254 subjects provided by 6 global collaborators. Deeply sampled blood TCRbeta repertoires from subjects exposed to, actively infected with, or recovered from COVID-19 were included in the dataset. The prospective study material was composed of cDNA or gDNA derived from T cells, B-cell-depleted T cells, or PBMCs. The repertoires were released in a freely available public database meant as a resource for research on the immune response to SARS-CoV-2. Summary of the overall study and its limitations: Clinical and demographic metadata were provided uncurated, with the amount varying by source and participant.

On this clone itself: Its binding antigen is unknown. Nothing much larger sits one base from this clone, and base qualities are not available.

TCRbeta CDR3 regions were amplified from genomic DNA using the immunoSEQ Assay, a bias-controlled multiplex PCR. On the study's bioinformatics: The number of nucleated cells in each sample was estimated from the amplification of reference gene primers within the assay. To quantify the absolute abundance of each unique TCRbeta CDR3 rearrangement, sequence reads were collapsed and filtered. For each sample, productive Simpson clonality was calculated as the square root of Simpson's diversity index over productive rearrangements. TCRdb carries this immuneACCESS record with in-frame sequences only. Its versions omit some clonotypes, under half of them owing to an unresolved V gene in the studies checked, with the rest unexplained. V, J and clone size were drawn from that table, and D and trimming were deduced from the DNA. This sample holds about 210,000 clones; around 85% were observed only once. Roughly 0.69% of the sample belongs to the ten largest clones.

Whole blood was collected in K2EDTA tubes by collaborating institutions according to the institutions' own protocols. For TCRbeta analysis, collaborators shipped samples in one of three forms: frozen whole blood, isolated PBMCs, or DNA extracted from either of those sample types. This sequence originates from a man aged 35 to 55 with acute or convalescent COVID-19. The sequenced material came from peripheral blood.

The CDR3 loop reads CASSLNPGGYPSTDTQYF. The nucleotide sequence is given as TGTGCCAGCAGCTTAAACCCGGGGGGGTATCCTAGCACAGATACGCAGTATTTT. This receptor chain uses TRBV11-3 and TRBJ2-3, with 8 bases aligning to TRBD2. CDR1 and CDR2 are drawn from the germline V gene: SGHNT, YENEEA. The junction shows trimming of 2 bases on V and 0 bases on J, and the gene matches do not reach 10 bases of it. From cysteine to phenylalanine, the CDR3 is 18 amino acids long. The retained sequence is limited to the CDR3, 54 bases, with the frame set at the first base.